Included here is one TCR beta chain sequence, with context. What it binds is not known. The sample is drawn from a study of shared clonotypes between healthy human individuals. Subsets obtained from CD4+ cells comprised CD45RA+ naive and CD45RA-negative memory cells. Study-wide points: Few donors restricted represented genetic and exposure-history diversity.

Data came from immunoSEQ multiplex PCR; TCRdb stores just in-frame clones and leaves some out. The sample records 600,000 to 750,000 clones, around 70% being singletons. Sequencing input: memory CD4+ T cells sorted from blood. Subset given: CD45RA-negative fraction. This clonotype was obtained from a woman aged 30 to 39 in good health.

The CDR3 here is CASSEAFLRTTQETQYF. The CDR3 nucleotides are TGTGCCAGCAGTGAAGCCTTTTTAAGGACCACCCAAGAGACCCAGTACTTC. V gene TRBV2 combines with J gene TRBJ2-5, with D unclear. Germline V lookup: CDR1 SNHLY, CDR2 FYNNEI. V was trimmed by 0 bases and J by 1 base, leaving 15 bases between them. The CDR3 consists of 17 residues.